These 6 T cell receptor beta chains were all obtained from the same sample, sequenced in a study of spatial heterogeneity in lung cancer. Broader study findings: Tumor mutation counts were tracked by expanded intratumoral alpha and beta TCR counts.

Their antigens are not known. Time point reported: sample taken at primary tumor resection. In TCRdb, the 5' RACE reads were re-called with MiXCR into one record per CDR3 protein. The top ten clones hold around 9.4% of a sample with 8,000 or so distinct CDR3 sequences, roughly 6.4% of them seen once. The source was lung tumor tissue, collected at surgery. The receptors originated from a male donor with early-stage non-small cell lung cancer.

This clonotype was counted ten times or more. The V call is TRBV20-1, the J call TRBJ2-3; D gene ambiguous. Germline V gene lookup returns CDR1 DFQATT and CDR2 SNEGSKA (reference sequence). This CDR3 comprises 13 residues. Trimming stripped 0 bases from V and 8 bases from J, with 12 bases between. The CDR3 is CSAREELLGTQYF. The CDR3 DNA sequence: TGCAGTGCTAGAGAAGAACTTCTTGGTACGCAGTATTTT.

The chain carries TRBV24-1 and TRBJ2-1, with a possible D match to TRBD2 (5 bases). V lost 2 bases and J 3 bases, leaving 7 bases between the germline ends. The germline V gene has CDR1 KGHDR and CDR2 SFDVKD. The CDR3 has 14 residues. The CDR3 is CATSDSRDYNEQFF. CDR3 bases: TGTGCCACCAGTGATTCTCGGGACTACAATGAGCAGTTCTTC.

In its sample, this clonotype is medium-sized (0.01 to 0.1%). This chain connects TRBV28 to TRBJ1-5; the match to TRBD1 covers 9 bases. CDR1 MDHEN and CDR2 SYDVKM come from the germline V gene. Germline trimming cut 10 bases from V and 4 bases from J; bases unmatched to any gene: 17. The CDR3 contains 17 residues. Here the CDR3 DNA reads TGTGCCATCCTTCCAGCGGGACAGGGATTGGGGAATCAGCCCCAGCATTTT. It specifies CAILPAGQGLGNQPQHF.

The rearrangement links TRBV7-3 to TRBJ2-3; D may be TRBD1 (5 bases). The CDR3 totals 14 residues. V dropped 1 base and J dropped 3 bases, with 8 bases sitting between them. CDR1 SGHTA and CDR2 FQGTGA come from the germline V gene. DNA of the CDR3: TGTGCCAGCAGCTTAAGGGGCAGGACAGATACGCAGTATTTT. This encodes CASSLRGRTDTQYF.

By share, this clonotype ranks as medium-sized (0.01 to 0.1%). This chain uses TRBV5-1 with TRBJ2-3; D is possibly TRBD2 (5 bases). The V end lost 4 bases, the J end lost 2 bases, and 20 bases lay between the germline ends. CDR1 is SGHRS, CDR2 YFSETQ, per germline. This CDR3 contains 17 residues. CDR3 nucleotides: TGCGCCAGCAGCCCGCCGGGGATGCGGGTTAACACAGATACGCAGTATTTT. This sequence encodes CASSPPGMRVNTDTQYF.

This clonotype showed up just a few times. This chain links TRBV7-2 with TRBJ2-5, with 7 bases lining up with TRBD2. The junction had 5 bases not matched to a gene; V was cut back by 5 bases and J by 5 bases. The CDR3 is 13 amino acids. Germline V gene sequence: CDR1 SGHTA, CDR2 FQGNSA. CDR3 sequence (DNA): TGTGCCAGCAGCCGTACCGGGAGGGAGACCCAGTACTTC. Translation: CASSRTGRETQYF.